Included here is one TCR beta chain sequence, with context. The ends lost 1 base at V and 4 bases at J; junction bases unmatched: 1. From germline, CDR1 is SGHRS and CDR2 YFSETQ. The CDR3 is 13 amino acids. Splitting of CD4+ cells produced CD45RA+ naive and CD45RA-negative memory subsets. This specimen belongs to a study of shared clonotypes between healthy human individuals. Clones were sequenced by immunoSEQ multiplex PCR, and TCRdb holds only the in-frame ones, with some missing. The sample shows 2,500,000 or so clones, 85% to 95% of them seen only once. The sample consisted of naive CD4+ T cells from PBMCs. Specified subset: CD45RA+ positively selected. The chain uses TRBV5-1 and TRBJ1-2, with 7 nucleotides matching TRBD1. The sequence derives from a man between 18 and 35 years old in good health. Some clones in this sample may be carry-over from other donors' samples. CDR3: CASSLTGVYGYTF. DNA for the CDR3: TGCGCCAGCAGCTTGACAGGGGTCTATGGCTACACCTTC.